This TCR beta chain was recorded in a study of blood T cell repertoires in COVID-19. Here immunoSEQ multiplex PCR was the method, and the copy in TCRdb shows in-frame clones only, minus some. The sample has 50,000 to 75,000 clones; around 87% are singletons. The CDR3 spans 14 residues. CDR1 is MNHEY, CDR2 SMNVEV, per germline (reference sequence). V lost 10 bases and J 0 bases, leaving 13 bases between the germline ends. Sequenced material: peripheral blood. The chain combines TRBV27 with TRBJ1-3; a weak D match, TRBD1 (6 bases). This sequence originates from a man in his 60s with acute or convalescent COVID-19. The CDR3 region has the DNA TGTGCCACCGCGCCAGGGGACTCTGGAAACACCATATATTTT. As protein: CATAPGDSGNTIYF.